These 29 T cell receptor beta chains came from one sample sequenced in a study of T cell responses to AZD1222 COVID-19 vaccine. Libraries were prepared by immunoSEQ multiplex PCR; TCRdb keeps only in-frame clonotypes and omits some of them. The table includes 90,000 to 120,000 clones, about 89% detected once. The specimen comprised peripheral blood, sampled 28 days after the second AZD1222 dose. These receptor sequences come from an adult who received the AZD1222 COVID-19 vaccine.

J is TRBJ2-7 and V is TRBV11-2; 11 nucleotides agree with TRBD2. After removal of 7 bases from V and 2 bases from J, the junction contained 7 bases not matched to a gene. Germline V gene data show CDR1 as SGHAT and CDR2 as FQNNGV. The CDR3 has 15 residues. The CDR3 spells CASTVGLAVTYEQYF. In DNA form, the CDR3 reads TGTGCCAGCACCGTGGGACTAGCGGTTACCTACGAGCAGTACTTC.

The rearrangement links TRBV27 to TRBJ2-7, with D possibly matching TRBD1 (6 bases). CDR1 MNHEY and CDR2 SMNVEV come from the germline V gene (reference sequence). This CDR3 spans 15 amino acids. Trimming stripped 3 bases from V and 3 bases from J, with 15 bases between. The CDR3 coding sequence is TGTGCCAGCAGTTTCGTCAACAGGGAAGGCTACGAGCAGTACTTC. It yields the protein CASSFVNREGYEQYF.

This clone was seen just once. The V gene is TRBV7-2, the J gene TRBJ2-1; 8 bases match TRBD2. J lost 6 bases, V lost 3 bases, and 7 bases had no gene match. This CDR3 comprises 15 residues. From germline, CDR1 is SGHTA and CDR2 FQGNSA. CDR3 protein: CASSFGTRNGNEQFF. CDR3 DNA sequence: TGTGCCAGCAGCTTCGGGACTAGGAACGGCAATGAGCAGTTCTTC.

The gene calls are TRBV6-5 and TRBJ2-2; D possibly corresponds to TRBD1 (6 bases). From germline, CDR1 is MNHEY and CDR2 SVGAGI. Trimming pared 6 bases from V and 3 bases from J, leaving 14 bases between. The CDR3 has 15 residues. Written as DNA, the CDR3 is TGTGCCAGCAGAACAGGACAGAGGGACACCGGGGAGCTGTTTTTT. Translation: CASRTGQRDTGELFF.

The J gene is TRBJ2-3, the V gene TRBV14; tentatively, D is TRBD2 (5 bases). V was shortened by 4 bases and J by 0 bases, with 29 bases between the two germline ends. The germline V gene has CDR1 SGHDN and CDR2 FVKESK. The CDR3 runs to 21 residues. The CDR3 protein is CASSPSDRKVGDNPSTDTQYF. CDR3 sequence (DNA): TGTGCCAGCAGCCCGTCCGATAGAAAAGTGGGAGACAACCCTAGCACAGATACGCAGTATTTT.

This chain's CDR3 is CASSIGQGVWTTQETQYF. The DNA for the CDR3 is TGTGCCAGTAGTATTGGACAGGGGGTTTGGACTACCCAAGAGACCCAGTACTTC. The chain joins TRBV19 to TRBJ2-5, with 10 bases that match TRBD1. Germline V gene sequence: CDR1 LNHDA, CDR2 SQIVND (reference sequence). CDR3 size: 18 residues. The V segment lost 3 bases and the J segment 1 base; nucleotides outside the gene matches: 11.

A few counts support this clone. This chain connects TRBV27 to TRBJ1-2; TRBD1 is a possible D gene (6 bases). V was cut by 3 bases and J by 8 bases, with 13 bases left in between. Germline CDR1 and CDR2: MNHEY and SMNVEV (reference sequence). This CDR3 spans 13 amino acids. Written as DNA, the CDR3 is TGTGCCAGCAGTTTTGGGGTGGGGACAGGCTACACCTTC. As protein: CASSFGVGTGYTF.

The rearrangement uses TRBV5-1 and TRBJ2-5; tentative D call: TRBD2 (5 bases). The length of the CDR3 is 13 residues. V lost 3 bases, J lost 5 bases, and 11 bases lay in between. Germline-derived CDR1 and CDR2 are SGHRS and YFSETQ. The DNA for the CDR3 is TGCGCCAGCAGCTGGACTGGGGATGAGACCCAGTACTTC. It specifies CASSWTGDETQYF.

V and J are TRBV3-1 (or the pseudogene TRBV3-2) and TRBJ2-1; 7 nucleotides agree with TRBD1. Losses at the gene ends were 1 base for V and 4 bases for J; bases not matched to a gene: 7. CDR3 length: 16 residues. The germline V gene encodes CDR1 LGHDT and CDR2 YNNKEL (reference sequence). CDR3 in amino acids: CASSQGDRVVYNEQFF. CDR3 sequence (DNA): TGTGCCAGCAGCCAAGGTGACAGGGTCGTTTACAATGAGCAGTTCTTC.

The rearrangement links TRBV9 to TRBJ2-1; D gene uncertain. This CDR3 comprises 12 residues. The germline CDR1 and CDR2 sequences are SGDLS and YYNGEE. Trimming removed 3 bases from V and 8 bases from J, with 9 bases in between. CDR3 sequence reads: CASSAALDEQFF. CDR3 sequence (DNA): TGTGCCAGCAGCGCAGCCTTGGATGAGCAGTTCTTC.

V and J are TRBV12-5 and TRBJ2-7, with 7 bases identical to TRBD2. Per germline, CDR1 LGHNT and CDR2 FRNRAP. After removal of 5 bases from V and 0 bases from J, the junction contained 13 bases not matched to a gene. CDR3 length: 17 amino acids. The CDR3 reads CASGRGGSDSSSYEQYF. CDR3 nucleotide sequence: TGTGCTAGTGGTCGGGGCGGGAGTGACTCCAGCTCCTACGAGCAGTACTTC. Combining the CDR3 with reference TRBV12-5 and TRBJ2-7 gives the whole variable domain DARVTQTPRHKVTEMGQEVTMRCQPILGHNTVFWYRQTMMQGLELLAYFRNRAPLDDSGMPKDRFSAEMPDATLATLKIQPSEPRDSAVYFCASGRGGSDSSSYEQYFGPGTRLTVT.

This clone showed up just once. The V call is TRBV6-5, the J call TRBJ2-7, with a possible D match to TRBD2 (6 bases). Trimming left V 0 bases short and J 3 bases short, with 12 bases between. Germline-derived CDR1 and CDR2 are MNHEY and SVGAGI. There are 15 residues in the CDR3. As DNA, the CDR3 is TGTGCCAGCAGTTACTCGGAGGGACTGCACTACGAGCAGTACTTC. Residues: CASSYSEGLHYEQYF.

This clone was recorded only once. The chain carries TRBV7-8 and TRBJ1-4; no reliable D call. The germline V gene has CDR1 SGHVS and CDR2 FQNEAQ. The CDR3 has 13 amino acids. The V and J ends lost 5 bases and 13 bases respectively, with 17 bases between them. CDR3 DNA: TGTGCCAGCAGCGCCACGGACGGACGTAGACTGTTTTTT. Its protein product is CASSATDGRRLFF.

This clone has just a few counts. This chain connects TRBV7-6 to TRBJ1-6, with D perhaps matching TRBD1 (6 bases). Germline CDR1 is SGHVS and CDR2 is FNYEAQ. V lost 0 bases and J lost 0, with 9 bases in between. This CDR3 comprises 17 residues. The CDR3 coding sequence is TGTGCCAGCAGCTTAGCGACAGGACCCTCCTATAATTCACCCCTCCACTTT. Its translation is CASSLATGPSYNSPLHF.

The rearrangement links TRBV10-3 to TRBJ1-4, with D uncertain. The CDR3 extends over 14 amino acids. Germline loops: CDR1 ENHRY, CDR2 SYGVKD. V lost 2 bases and J 0 bases, leaving 4 bases between the germline ends. For the CDR3, the DNA is TGTGCCATCAGTGAGGGGTCAACTAATGAAAAACTGTTTTTT. It specifies CAISEGSTNEKLFF.

V usage is TRBV7-2 and J usage is TRBJ1-3; D might be TRBD1 (6 bases). Deletions cut 4 bases from V and 3 bases from J, with 13 bases between. This CDR3 region has 15 residues. CDR1 SGHTA and CDR2 FQGNSA come from the germline V gene. The CDR3 region has the DNA TGTGCCAGCAGCTCCCGGGAGGGGGGTGGAAACACCATATATTTT. This translates into CASSSREGGGNTIYF.

The chain uses TRBV4-2 and TRBJ2-1; D gene ambiguous. The V gene's germline CDR1 is LGHNA and CDR2 YNFKEQ. The CDR3 has 17 residues. Trimming cost V 0 bases and J 2 bases, with 14 bases left between them. CDR3: CASSQEYTPLTYNEQFF. In DNA, the CDR3 is TGTGCCAGCAGCCAAGAGTATACGCCATTAACCTACAATGAGCAGTTCTTC.

The chain uses TRBV15 and TRBJ1-4; D is ambiguous. The CDR3 contains 16 residues. Looked up from germline, CDR1 is LNHNV and CDR2 is YYDKDF (reference sequence). The V and J ends lost 2 bases and 0 bases respectively, with 10 bases between them. DNA of the CDR3: TGTGCCACCAGCAGATCCCCGGGGACAACTAATGAAAAACTGTTTTTT. This gives the protein CATSRSPGTTNEKLFF.

The V and J genes are TRBV12-3 or TRBV12-4 and TRBJ1-1; D perhaps matches TRBD1 (6 bases). V lost 6 bases to trimming and J lost 5 bases, with 10 bases between them. The CDR3 covers 12 residues. As DNA, the CDR3 is TGTGCCAGCAGCCCAGGGGTAACTGAAGCTTTCTTT. It is translated as CASSPGVTEAFF.

J is TRBJ2-1 and V is TRBV6-5, with D unclear. The CDR3 is 16 amino acids. Germline CDR1 MNHEY, CDR2 SVGAGI. V was trimmed by 0 bases and J by 3 bases, leaving 12 bases between them. The CDR3 is CASSYSSPPLYNEQFF. CDR3 bases: TGTGCCAGCAGTTACTCTTCTCCGCCCCTCTACAATGAGCAGTTCTTC.

This clone was seen a few times. The chain links TRBV11-3 to TRBJ2-7; the match to TRBD1 covers 9 bases. This CDR3 contains 16 residues. Trimming removed 2 bases from V and 1 base from J; junction bases left unmatched: 6. Germline lookup yields CDR1 SGHNT and CDR2 YENEEA. As DNA, the CDR3 is TGTGCCAGCAGCTTATCCCACAGGGGGCAGTCCTACGAGCAGTACTTC. It translates to CASSLSHRGQSYEQYF. Based on the CDR3 plus reference TRBV11-3 and TRBJ2-7, the full variable domain is EAGVVQSPRYKIIEKKQPVAFWCNPISGHNTLYWYLQNLGQGPELLIRYENEEAVDDSQLPKDRFSAERLKGVDSTLKIQPAELGDSAVYLCASSLSHRGQSYEQYFGPGTRLTVT.

The rearrangement uses TRBV12-5 and TRBJ1-6; weak D call: TRBD1 (6 bases). The CDR3 runs to 15 residues. V was shortened by 5 bases and J by 7 bases, with 15 bases between the two germline ends. The germline V gene has CDR1 LGHNT and CDR2 FRNRAP. The CDR3 sequence is CASGIGQSSNSPLHF. CDR3 nucleotides: TGTGCTAGTGGTATAGGACAGAGTTCGAATTCACCCCTCCACTTT.

V usage is TRBV7-6 and J usage is TRBJ2-7, with D possibly TRBD2 on 6 matching bases. The CDR3 length is 16 residues. Germline V gene sequence: CDR1 SGHVS, CDR2 FNYEAQ. The ends were cut back, 5 bases at V and 4 bases at J, with 21 bases in the middle. The CDR3, as DNA: TGTGCCAGCAGCCGACAAGGAGGGGCTCGGGGGTACGAGCAGTACTTC. Protein sequence: CASSRQGGARGYEQYF.

This clone was recorded once. As DNA, the CDR3 is TGTGCCAGTTGGCAGGGGGCGCGGGAGACCCAGTACTTC. Translating gives CASWQGARETQYF. The chain recombines TRBV19 with TRBJ2-5, with TRBD1 matching 8 bases. The germline gives CDR1 LNHDA, CDR2 SQIVND (reference sequence). The CDR3 consists of 13 residues. Trimming at V came to 8 bases and at J to 5 bases, leaving 7 bases not matched to a gene.

This sequence joins TRBV25-1 and TRBJ1-2; a weak D match, TRBD1 (6 bases). Germline CDR1 is MGHDK and CDR2 is SYGVNS. The CDR3 runs to 15 residues. V was pared by 4 bases and J by 4 bases, with 16 bases between. DNA of the CDR3: TGTGCCAGCAGTGGCTCCACAGGGTGGGCCTATGGCTACACCTTC. Its protein product is CASSGSTGWAYGYTF.

The J gene is TRBJ1-2, the V gene TRBV11-2; 7 nucleotides align to TRBD1. CDR1 and CDR2 from the germline V gene are SGHAT and FQNNGV. The CDR3 is made up of 14 amino acids. After removal of 2 bases from V and 4 bases from J, the junction contained 4 bases not matched to a gene. The DNA of the CDR3 is TGTGCCAGCAGCTTAAAGGGGGCCGGCTATGGCTACACCTTC. Translating it yields CASSLKGAGYGYTF.

This chain links TRBV3-1 (or the pseudogene TRBV3-2) with TRBJ2-3; TRBD1 matches 7 bases. Germline CDR1 is LGHDT and CDR2 is YNNKEL (reference sequence). V was clipped by 7 bases and J by 1 base; unmatched bases: 2. CDR3 size: 13 residues. Here the CDR3 reads CASTDRGTDTQYF. For the CDR3, the DNA is TGTGCCAGCACCGACAGGGGCACAGATACGCAGTATTTT.

This clone came up once. This rearrangement joins TRBV4-2 to TRBJ1-2; possible D gene TRBD1, 6 bases. Trimming took 3 bases from V and 2 from J, leaving 13 bases between them. From germline, CDR1 is LGHNA and CDR2 YNFKEQ. CDR3 length equals 15 residues. CDR3 sequence (DNA): TGTGCCAGCAGCCAGGTACAGGGATTCAACTATGGCTACACCTTC. This gives the protein CASSQVQGFNYGYTF.

This chain joins TRBV27 and TRBJ2-1, with TRBD2 matching 7 bases. This CDR3 contains 15 residues. J gave up 6 bases and V 7 bases, and 12 bases lay outside the gene matches. Germline values: CDR1 MNHEY, CDR2 SMNVEV (reference sequence). CDR3 sequence: CASTYGGGRFNEQFF. The CDR3 DNA reads as TGTGCCAGCACTTATGGGGGGGGACGATTCAATGAGCAGTTCTTC.